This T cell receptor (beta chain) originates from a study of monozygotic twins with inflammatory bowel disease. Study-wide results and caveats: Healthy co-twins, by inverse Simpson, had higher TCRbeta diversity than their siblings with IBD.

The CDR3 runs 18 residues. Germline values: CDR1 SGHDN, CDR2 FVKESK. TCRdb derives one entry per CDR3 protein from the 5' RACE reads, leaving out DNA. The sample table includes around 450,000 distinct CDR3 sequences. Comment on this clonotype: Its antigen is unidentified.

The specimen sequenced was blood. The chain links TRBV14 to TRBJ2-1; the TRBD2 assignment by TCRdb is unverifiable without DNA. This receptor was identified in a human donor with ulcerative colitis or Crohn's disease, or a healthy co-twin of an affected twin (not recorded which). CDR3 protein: CASSPKPRGTSGMNEQFF.